This paragraph reports one T cell receptor (beta chain). Its specificity is not known. CDR1 is DFQATT and CDR2 is SNEGSKA in the germline V gene (reference sequence). The CDR3 contains 14 residues. V shed 5 bases, J shed 2 bases, and the junction held 8 bases outside the gene matches. This sample is drawn from a study of T cells after yellow fever vaccination. Findings of the study overall: Clones that expanded after primary vaccination mostly reappeared after the booster (over 95% CD4, 88% CD8).

MiXCR, run by TCRdb on the 5' RACE reads, gives a single entry per CDR3 protein. This table holds 450,000 to 650,000 distinct CDR3 sequences, roughly 14% found once. The chain links TRBV20-1 to TRBJ1-1, with 7 positions matching TRBD1. The clonotype originates from a man between 25 and 39 years old who received the YFV17D yellow fever vaccine. Material: PBMCs, obtained on the day of the yellow fever booster vaccination. CDR3 bases: TGCAGTGCTCTCTCCGGGACAGTTAACACTGAAGCTTTCTTT. Its protein product is CSALSGTVNTEAFF.